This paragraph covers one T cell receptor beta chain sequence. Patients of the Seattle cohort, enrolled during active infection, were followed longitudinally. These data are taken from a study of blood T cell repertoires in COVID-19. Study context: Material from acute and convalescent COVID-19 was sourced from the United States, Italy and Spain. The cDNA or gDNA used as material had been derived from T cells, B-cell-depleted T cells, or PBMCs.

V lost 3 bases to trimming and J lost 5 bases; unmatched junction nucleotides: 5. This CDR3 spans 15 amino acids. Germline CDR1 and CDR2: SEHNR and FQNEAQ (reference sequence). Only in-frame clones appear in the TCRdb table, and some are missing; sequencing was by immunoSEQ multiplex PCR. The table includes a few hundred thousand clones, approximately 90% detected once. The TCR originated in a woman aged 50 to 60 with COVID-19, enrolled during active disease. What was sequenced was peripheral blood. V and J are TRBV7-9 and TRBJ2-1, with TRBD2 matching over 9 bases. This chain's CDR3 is CASSFLAGKDNEQFF. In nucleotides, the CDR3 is TGTGCCAGCAGCTTTCTAGCGGGAAAGGACAATGAGCAGTTCTTC.